Detailed here is one TCR beta chain. What it binds is not known. This specimen belongs to a study of T cell responses to AZD1222 COVID-19 vaccine. Sequencing used immunoSEQ multiplex PCR; TCRdb keeps in-frame clones, though not all of them. The profile shows roughly 100,000 clones, 89% of them singletons. Doses given second, at about 4 or about 12 weeks, were pooled. Trimming removed 3 bases from V and 4 bases from J, with 15 bases in between. This CDR3 comprises 15 residues. Germline CDR1 SGHNT, CDR2 YYREEE (reference sequence). General study points: Just a handful of AZD1222 recipients tested seropositive at baseline. Samples come after the peak T cell response, not at day 14. Spike-specific TCR breadth rose after two AZD1222 doses, and depth rose as well.

This specimen consisted of peripheral blood, obtained 28 days after the second AZD1222 dose. The chain combines TRBV5-4 with TRBJ2-3, with D possibly TRBD2 on 7 matching bases. The TCR was taken from an adult who received the AZD1222 COVID-19 vaccine. For the CDR3, the DNA is TGTGCCAGCAGCTCGGGGGGCACGTTTCCAGATACGCAGTATTTT. Its protein product is CASSSGGTFPDTQYF.